The rows below give T cell receptor beta chains drawn from one sample of a study of radiotherapy plus CTLA-4 blockade in lung cancer. Profiled with immunoSEQ multiplex PCR; TCRdb holds only in-frame clones, not every one. This table holds roughly 44,000 clones, around nine tenths found once. The sample in question was peripheral blood, obtained from a patient treated with radiotherapy plus ipilimumab. The receptors were gathered from a human donor with non-small cell lung cancer whose response to radiotherapy plus ipilimumab could not be evaluated. Each CDR3 is given with its conserved first and last residue.

V gene: TRBV5-1; CDR3 protein: CASSAQGGYGYTF
V gene: TRBV5-1; CDR3 protein: CASAHMREETQYF
V gene: TRBV7-7; CDR3 protein: CASSLGTGIRETQYF
V gene: TRBV5-1; CDR3 protein: CASSLGEGRPVEQFF
V gene: TRBV18; CDR3 protein: CASSSRTVYGYTF
V gene: TRBV11-2; CDR3 protein: CASSFVAGEAPQYF
V gene: TRBV4-3; CDR3 protein: CASSQESGTGGHGYTF
V gene: TRBV7-9; CDR3 protein: CASSTHRDLSTEAFF
V gene: TRBV30; CDR3 protein: CAWSVSHNEQFF
V gene: TRBV19; CDR3 protein: CASSGGADIQYF
V gene: TRBV11-2; CDR3 protein: CASSPWGQSYEQYF
V gene: TRBV7-8; CDR3 protein: CASSLQGAGGGYTF
V gene: TRBV5-4; CDR3 protein: CASSLAERRSTDTQYF
V gene: TRBV9; CDR3 protein: CASSVGGVDTQYF
V gene: TRBV7-2; CDR3 protein: CASSLPGQYNEQFF
V gene: TRBV7-9; CDR3 protein: CASSFDGPNEKLFF
V gene: TRBV13; CDR3 protein: CASSLSGRASTDTQYF
V gene: TRBV27; CDR3 protein: CASSSTGTSPYVQFF
V gene: TRBV11-2; CDR3 protein: CASSLDRGLNEQFF
V gene: TRBV30; CDR3 protein: CAWTPSGTGIDEQYF
V gene: TRBV9; CDR3 protein: CASSVGAGGNLGTDTQYF
V gene: TRBV29-1; CDR3 protein: CSVEDLAGESYNEQFF
V gene: TRBV10-3; CDR3 protein: CATRLAARQETQYF
V gene: TRBV18; CDR3 protein: CASSPPNGEKLFF
V gene: TRBV7-9; CDR3 protein: CASSRAGGPYNEQFF
V gene: TRBV20-1; CDR3 protein: CSAPRGHGYTF
V gene: TRBV27; CDR3 protein: CASSFLAGSGYEQYF
V gene: TRBV9; CDR3 protein: CASSVGRGDGYTF
V gene: TRBV15; CDR3 protein: CATSRGTGGQGNQPQHF